The 29 T cell receptor beta chains presented below share a single source sample, sequenced in a study of T cell clonality in common variable immunodeficiency. The method was immunoSEQ multiplex PCR; TCRdb's version includes in-frame clones alone and lacks a portion of them. The repertoire shows about 42,000 clones, none seen only once; the top ten take about 1.3%. The sample taken for sequencing was peripheral blood mononuclear cells. The receptor set was obtained from a person aged 18 to 70 in good health.

Many counts were recorded for this clone. The CDR3 loop is CSARTSGRALDNEQFF. The CDR3 DNA, read in part, is TGCAGTGCTAGAACTAGCGGGAGGGCCCTGGACAATGAG. The V and J genes are TRBV20-1 and TRBJ2-1; 13 bases are shared with TRBD2. The sequenced fragment ends 3 residues before the CDR3 boundary, so the rest is inferred from the germline J gene. The CDR3 totals 16 residues. Looked up from germline, CDR1 is DFQATT and CDR2 is SNEGSKA (reference sequence). With V trimmed by 2 bases and J by 5 bases, 6 bases remained unmatched.

This clone was counted many times. The CDR3 end falls 3 residues outside the read, so it is completed with the germline J gene. This chain links TRBV20-1 with TRBJ2-3; TRBD2 matches 12 bases. V dropped 3 bases and J dropped 4; count of bases not matched to a gene: 8. In germline, CDR1 is DFQATT, CDR2 SNEGSKA (reference sequence). The CDR3 loop spans 16 amino acids. The CDR3 is CSASGLAGGTADTQYF. The part of the CDR3 DNA that was read is TGCAGTGCTAGCGGGCTAGCGGGAGGGACGGCAGATACG.

Many counts were recorded for this clone. The sequence runs out 3 residues before the end of the CDR3; the remainder is reconstructed from the germline J gene. The chain links TRBV6-1 to TRBJ1-6; 7 nucleotides align to TRBD1. CDR1 and CDR2 from the germline V gene are MNHNS and SASEGT. The CDR3 runs 18 residues. The junction had 12 bases not matched to a gene; V was cut back by 0 bases and J by 7 bases. CDR3 region: CASSEAISTGLSNSPLHF. CDR3 DNA (partial): TGTGCCAGCAGTGAAGCCATCTCGACAGGGCTGTCGAATTCACCC.

In this sample, this clone turned up many times. Read sequence stops 3 residues before the CDR3 end, and the germline J gene provides the missing end. The chain links TRBV2 to TRBJ2-2; 8 nucleotides match TRBD2. Germline V gives CDR1 SNHLY, CDR2 FYNNEI. The length of the CDR3 is 13 residues. J was trimmed by 4 bases and V by 7 bases; bases with no gene match: 2. The part of the CDR3 DNA that was read is TGTGCCAGCAAACTAGCGGTCACCGGGGAG. Its translation: CASKLAVTGE. The whole CDR3 region reads CASKLAVTGELFF.

This clone showed up many times. The read comes to an end 3 residues before the CDR3 does, leaving the germline J gene to fill in the end. V is TRBV11-2 and J is TRBJ2-7; 8 nucleotides agree with TRBD2. Germline CDR1 reads SGHAT; CDR2 reads FQNNGV. Trimming removed 5 bases from V and 6 bases from J; junction bases left unmatched: 9. The CDR3 is 14 amino acids. The CDR3 sequence is CASSRTSPSGEQYF. The DNA read from the CDR3 is TGTGCCAGCAGCAGGACTAGCCCATCTGGCGAG.

This clone was seen many times. The CDR3 DNA, read in part, is TGTGCCAGCAGTCAGACTACTCAAGAGACC. Amino acid sequence: CASSQTTQET. The entire CDR3 is CASSQTTQETQYF. The chain combines TRBV7-3 with TRBJ2-5; D might be TRBD2 (5 bases). Sequencing ends 3 residues short of the CDR3 end; the germline J gene provides the rest. Germline V gene sequence: CDR1 SGHTA, CDR2 FQGTGA. The CDR3 consists of 13 residues. V was trimmed by 6 bases and J by 2 bases, leaving 10 bases between them.

This clone was recorded many times. The CDR3 is cut off 3 residues early in the read; its end comes from the germline J gene. J is TRBJ2-3 and V is TRBV18; possible D gene TRBD2, 6 bases. Trimming shortened V by 6 bases and J by 2 bases, and 12 bases separated the two germline ends. CDR3 length equals 14 residues. In germline, CDR1 is KGHSH, CDR2 LQKENI. The CDR3 here is CASSSGLSTDTQYF. The DNA read from the CDR3 is TGTGCCAGCTCCTCGGGACTTTCCACAGATACG.

This clone was observed at least ten times. The read stops 3 residues short of the end of the CDR3; the missing end is completed from the germline J gene. This chain connects TRBV5-1 to TRBJ1-1, with 9 nucleotides matching TRBD1. CDR1 SGHRS and CDR2 YFSETQ come from the germline V gene. The length of the CDR3 is 18 residues. The trim removed 4 bases at V and 6 bases at J, leaving 19 bases unmatched. CDR3 bases read: TGCGCCAGCAGCCCTTACTCGACAGGGGGTCTCACTTGGGCTGAA. It is translated as CASSPYSTGGLTWAE. The whole CDR3 protein reads CASSPYSTGGLTWAEAFF.

Of note for this clone: Coverage ceases 3 residues before the CDR3 finishes, and the germline J gene fills in the end. The chain joins TRBV7-8 to TRBJ2-3; 8 positions agree with TRBD2. CDR3 length equals 16 residues. Germline loops: CDR1 SGHVS, CDR2 FQNEAQ. Here the CDR3 reads CASSRGGGRPQETQYF. Partial CDR3 DNA: TGTGCCAGCAGCAGGGGGGGCGGGAGGCCCCAAGAGACG. Together with reference TRBV7-8 and TRBJ2-3, the CDR3 gives the full variable domain: GAGVSQSPRYKVAKRGQDVALRCDPISGHVSLFWYQQALGQGPEFLTYFQNEAQLDKSGLPSDRFFAERPEGSVSTLKIQRTQQEDSAVYLCASSRGGGRPQETQYFGPGTRLTVL.

This clone showed up many times. The read ends 3 residues early relative to the CDR3; the germline J gene fills the gap. The chain couples TRBV4-1 to TRBJ2-3; possibly TRBD2 for D (6 bases). Germline CDR1 is MGHRA and CDR2 is YSYEKL. The CDR3 runs to 17 residues. V shed 1 base and J shed 2 bases, with 16 bases lying between them. The CDR3 loop reads CASSQARGNANTDTQYF. CDR3 DNA, as far as it was read: TGCGCCAGCAGCCAAGCTCGGGGGAACGCTAACACAGATACG.

As regards this clone: The sequence runs out 3 residues before the end of the CDR3; the remainder is reconstructed from the germline J gene. The chain is built from TRBV11-3 and TRBJ2-3; no clear D gene. V gave up 1 base and J gave up 6 bases, with 8 bases separating them. Germline V CDR1 and CDR2: SGHNT, YENEEA. The CDR3 contains 13 residues. The sequenced part of the CDR3 DNA is TGTGCCAGCAGCTTAGGTGACTGGGATACG. Its protein product is CASSLGDWDT. The full CDR3 sequence reads CASSLGDWDTQYF.

This clone occurred many times. The CDR3 end lies 3 residues beyond the end of the read and is filled in from the germline J gene. The J gene is TRBJ1-2, the V gene TRBV7-9, with 9 bases that match TRBD1. Germline CDR1 reads SEHNR; CDR2 reads FQNEAQ (reference sequence). V shed 5 bases, J shed 6 bases, and the junction held 10 bases outside the gene matches. This CDR3 comprises 15 residues. This CDR3 is CASSDRDRARDGYTF. The sequenced part of the CDR3 DNA is TGTGCCAGCAGCGACCGGGACAGGGCAAGGGATGGC.

This clone was counted at least ten times. The read ends 3 residues early relative to the CDR3; the germline J gene fills the gap. This chain connects TRBV20-1 to TRBJ1-1, with no clear D. Looked up from germline, CDR1 is DFQATT and CDR2 is SNEGSKA (reference sequence). Trimming cost V 2 bases and J 1 base, with 5 bases left between them. CDR3 length equals 12 residues. CDR3 DNA, as far as it was read: TGCAGTGCTAGATCGGGGAACACTGAA. Its translation is CSARSGNTE. Given in full, the CDR3 is CSARSGNTEAFF.

This clone came up many times. The sequence runs out 3 residues before the end of the CDR3; the remainder is reconstructed from the germline J gene. The chain carries TRBV5-1 and TRBJ1-1; D might be TRBD1 (5 bases). The V gene lost 0 bases and the J gene lost 4 bases, with 13 bases spanning the gap. CDR1 SGHRS and CDR2 YFSETQ come from the germline V gene. The CDR3 sequence is 15 residues long. Incomplete CDR3 DNA: TGCGCCAGCAGCTTGGGAGCGGGACGTGGCACTGAA. Encoded protein: CASSLGAGRGTE. The CDR3 in full is CASSLGAGRGTEAFF.

This clone was recorded at least ten times. From the germline J gene comes the end of the CDR3, since the read stops 3 residues before it. V usage is TRBV7-8 and J usage is TRBJ2-3; 9 bases match TRBD2. Germline V CDR1 and CDR2: SGHVS, FQNEAQ. V was pared by 2 bases and J by 1 base, with 7 bases of the junction left unmatched. This CDR3 spans 17 amino acids. The CDR3 bases that were read are TGTGCCAGCAGCTTACCCCCTAGCGGGGCCCGCACAGATACG. It yields the protein CASSLPPSGARTDT. The entire CDR3 sequence reads CASSLPPSGARTDTQYF.

There are many counts of this clone. The read terminates 3 residues before the CDR3 end, so the remaining end is supplied by the germline J gene. This chain links TRBV19 with TRBJ2-4; D unresolved. From germline, CDR1 is LNHDA and CDR2 SQIVND (reference sequence). CDR3 length: 18 amino acids. CDR3 sequence: CASSTRIGEVPLNYGQYF. The DNA read from the CDR3 is TGTGCCAGTAGTACACGAATTGGTGAGGTACCACTTAACTATGGT.

There are many counts of this clone. The read stops 3 residues short of the end of the CDR3; the missing end is completed from the germline J gene. The rearrangement joins TRBV5-1 to TRBJ2-7; D possibly corresponds to TRBD2 (6 bases). V was clipped by 2 bases and J by 5 bases, with 14 bases between them. CDR3 length equals 14 residues. Germline CDR1 reads SGHRS; CDR2 reads YFSETQ. The DNA read from the CDR3 is TGCGCCAGCAGCTTCGAAACTAGCCCCCACGAG. It specifies CASSFETSPHE. From start to end, the CDR3 is CASSFETSPHEQYF. The entire variable domain, with the rest obtained from reference TRBV5-1 and TRBJ2-7, is as follows: KAGVTQTPRYLIKTRGQQVTLSCSPISGHRSVSWYQQTPGQGLQFLFEYFSETQRNKGNFPGRFSGRQFSNSRSEMNVSTLELGDSALYLCASSFETSPHEQYFGPGTRLTVT.

At least ten counts were recorded for this clone. The sequenced CDR3 bases are TGTGCCAGCAGTGTAACCGGGACAGGGAAAAACGAG. Its translation is CASSVTGTGKNE. The whole CDR3 reads CASSVTGTGKNEQYF. V gene TRBV28 combines with J gene TRBJ2-7; 9 positions match TRBD1. The CDR3 end is not reached by the read, which stops 3 residues before it; the germline J gene fills it in. The V gene end was trimmed by 5 bases and the J gene end by 5 bases; junction bases not matched to a gene: 10. The CDR3 has 15 residues. From germline, CDR1 is MDHEN and CDR2 SYDVKM.

This clone was observed many times. CDR3 in amino acids: CASSETSGSENEQFF. CDR3 bases read: TGTGCCAGCAGTGAAACTAGCGGGAGTGAGAATGAG. V gene TRBV6-4 combines with J gene TRBJ2-1; 11 nucleotides match TRBD2. The read is 3 residues too short to cover the CDR3 end, so that end is filled in from the germline J gene. CDR1 is MRHNA and CDR2 is SNTAGT in the germline V gene. V shed 3 bases and J 7 bases; nucleotides not matched to a gene: 5. CDR3 length: 15 amino acids.

This clone was recorded many times. The read comes to an end 3 residues before the CDR3 does, leaving the germline J gene to fill in the end. The chain carries TRBV28 and TRBJ2-1; the D gene is possibly TRBD1 (5 bases). CDR1 MDHEN and CDR2 SYDVKM come from the germline V gene. The ends were cut back, 3 bases at V and 4 bases at J, with 10 bases in the middle. The CDR3 consists of 14 residues. The CDR3 DNA, read in part, is TGTGCCAGCAGTTTTCTACAGGAGTACAATGAG. The encoded protein is CASSFLQEYNE. The CDR3 as a whole reads CASSFLQEYNEQFF.

This clone occurred many times. From the germline J gene comes the end of the CDR3, since the read stops 3 residues before it. The V and J genes are TRBV2 and TRBJ1-2; no clear D gene. The V gene's germline CDR1 is SNHLY and CDR2 FYNNEI. The CDR3 has 12 amino acids. CDR3 sequence reads: CASSAMRVGYTF. The DNA read from the CDR3 is TGTGCCAGCAGTGCTATGAGGGTCGGC.

This clone occurred many times. The sequence runs out 3 residues before the end of the CDR3; the remainder is reconstructed from the germline J gene. This chain links TRBV5-1 with TRBJ2-5; a possible D gene is TRBD1 (6 bases). Germline loops: CDR1 SGHRS, CDR2 YFSETQ. Trimming took off 1 base at V and 0 bases at J, with 10 bases between the two ends. This CDR3 has 15 amino acids. The CDR3 region is CASSLSGQYQETQYF. The part of the CDR3 DNA that was read is TGCGCCAGCAGCTTGAGCGGACAGTACCAAGAGACC. Full variable domain (outside the CDR3, taken from reference TRBV5-1 and TRBJ2-5): KAGVTQTPRYLIKTRGQQVTLSCSPISGHRSVSWYQQTPGQGLQFLFEYFSETQRNKGNFPGRFSGRQFSNSRSEMNVSTLELGDSALYLCASSLSGQYQETQYFGPGTRLLVL.

This clone was detected ten times or more. The observed sequence ends 3 residues before the CDR3 terminus, with the missing tail filled in from the germline J gene. This sequence joins TRBV7-6 and TRBJ2-3; maybe TRBD1 (5 bases). The CDR3 consists of 15 residues. Germline-derived CDR1 and CDR2 are SGHVS and FNYEAQ. Trimming removed 4 bases at V and 4 bases at J, with 15 bases between. CDR3 in amino acids: CASSSVQGLPDTQYF. CDR3 DNA, as far as it was read: TGTGCCAGCAGCTCTGTGCAGGGCCTCCCAGATACG.

A word on this clone: Sequencing ends 3 residues short of the CDR3 end; the germline J gene provides the rest. The chain is built from TRBV5-5 and TRBJ2-2; D is undetermined. This CDR3 is built from 15 residues. The germline V gene has CDR1 SGHKS and CDR2 YYEKEE (reference sequence). The CDR3 sequence is CASSLRPERNSPLFF. Partial CDR3 DNA: TGTGCCAGCAGCTTGAGGCCAGAACGAAATTCACCG.

This clone turned up a few times. The read halts 3 residues ahead of the CDR3 end, with the missing end drawn from the germline J gene. The rearrangement joins TRBV30 to TRBJ1-2, with 10 nucleotides matching TRBD1. CDR1 is GTSNPN, CDR2 SVGIG, per germline (reference sequence). This CDR3 has 16 residues. Partial CDR3 DNA: TGTGCCTGGAGCGAAACTTTACGGGGACAGGGGAACGAC. It translates to CAWSETLRGQGND. The complete CDR3 reads CAWSETLRGQGNDYTF. The complete variable domain, with remaining parts taken from reference TRBV30 and TRBJ1-2, reads SQTIHQWPATLVQPVGSPLSLECTVEGTSNPNLYWYRQAAGRGLQLLFYSVGIGQISSEVPQNLSASRPQDRQFILSSKKLLLSDSGFYLCAWSETLRGQGNDYTFGSGTRLTVV.

This clone was counted at least ten times. With the read ending 3 residues before the CDR3 end, the germline J gene is used to fill in that end. The rearrangement uses TRBV6-4 and TRBJ2-7; 11 bases are shared with TRBD2. The CDR3 contains 18 residues. The germline V gene encodes CDR1 MRHNA and CDR2 SNTAGT. V trimming: 0 bases; J trimming: 0 bases; junction bases outside the gene matches: 7. This CDR3 reads CASSDSIAGGASSYEQYF. Partial CDR3 DNA: TGTGCCAGCAGTGACTCGATAGCGGGAGGGGCGAGCTCCTACGAG.

This clone came up many times. From the germline J gene comes the end of the CDR3, since the read stops 3 residues before it. The rearrangement links TRBV6-1 to TRBJ2-3; weak D call: TRBD1 (5 bases). V dropped 3 bases and J dropped 2 bases, with 9 bases sitting between them. Germline CDR1 MNHNS, CDR2 SASEGT. The CDR3 is 14 amino acids. CDR3: CASSDRAYTDTQYF. The DNA read from the CDR3 is TGTGCCAGCAGTGACAGGGCGTACACAGATACG.

This clone occurred many times. The CDR3 extends 3 residues past the end of the read, so its final part is completed from the germline J gene. This chain connects TRBV20-1 to TRBJ1-4, with a weak D call TRBD1 (5 bases). Germline CDR1 DFQATT, CDR2 SNEGSKA (reference sequence). Trimming stripped 6 bases from V and 5 bases from J, with 13 bases between. This CDR3 region has 13 residues. The part of the CDR3 DNA that was read is TGCAGTGCGGGCTTAGGGGTCAATGAAAAA. Residues: CSAGLGVNEK. The whole CDR3 region reads CSAGLGVNEKLFF.

This clone was seen at least ten times. The read ends 3 residues before the CDR3 terminus; that terminus is restored from the germline J gene. The chain carries TRBV6-1 and TRBJ2-3, with D perhaps matching TRBD2 (5 bases). This CDR3 has 14 residues. Germline V gives CDR1 MNHNS, CDR2 SASEGT. The ends were cut back, 4 bases at V and 1 base at J, with 9 bases in the middle. Incomplete CDR3 DNA: TGTGCCAGCAGTGCTAGCCGCCGCACAGATACG. This encodes CASSASRRTDT. The CDR3 reads in full as CASSASRRTDTQYF.